This T cell receptor beta chain derives from a study of lung T cells in sarcoidosis with Löfgren's syndrome. In TCRdb, the reads were re-called with MiXCR into one record per CDR3 protein. Among more than 900 distinct CDR3 sequences listed, 20% to 25% were seen once. This clonotype has more than one count but fewer than ten. The germline V gene has CDR1 SGDLS and CDR2 YYNGEE. The V and J ends lost 0 bases and 2 bases, in that order; junction bases with no gene match: 5. The CDR3 extends over 16 amino acids. This chain links TRBV9 with TRBJ2-3; 8 bases line up with TRBD2. This clonotype was obtained from a human donor with sarcoidosis (Löfgren's syndrome or another form), or a control subject (not recorded which). The sample comprised CD4+ T cells from PBMCs. CDR3 in DNA: TGTGCCAGCAGCGTAGCGGCGGGAGGTCCCACAGATACGCAGTATTTT. Amino acid sequence: CASSVAAGGPTDTQYF.